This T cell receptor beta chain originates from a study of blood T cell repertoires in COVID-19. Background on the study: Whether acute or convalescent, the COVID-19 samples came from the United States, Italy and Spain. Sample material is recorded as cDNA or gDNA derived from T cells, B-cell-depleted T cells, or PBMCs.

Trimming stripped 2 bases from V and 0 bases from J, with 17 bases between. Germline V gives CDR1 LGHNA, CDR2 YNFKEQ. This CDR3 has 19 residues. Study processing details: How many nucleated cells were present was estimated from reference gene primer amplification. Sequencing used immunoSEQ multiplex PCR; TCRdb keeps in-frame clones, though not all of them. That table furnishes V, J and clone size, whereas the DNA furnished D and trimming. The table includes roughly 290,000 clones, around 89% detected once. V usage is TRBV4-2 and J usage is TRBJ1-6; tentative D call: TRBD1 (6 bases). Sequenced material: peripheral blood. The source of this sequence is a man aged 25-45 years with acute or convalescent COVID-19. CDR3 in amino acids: CASSQRVGRGSSYNSPLHF. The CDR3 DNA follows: TGTGCCAGCAGCCAAAGAGTAGGCAGGGGAAGCTCCTATAATTCACCCCTCCACTTT.